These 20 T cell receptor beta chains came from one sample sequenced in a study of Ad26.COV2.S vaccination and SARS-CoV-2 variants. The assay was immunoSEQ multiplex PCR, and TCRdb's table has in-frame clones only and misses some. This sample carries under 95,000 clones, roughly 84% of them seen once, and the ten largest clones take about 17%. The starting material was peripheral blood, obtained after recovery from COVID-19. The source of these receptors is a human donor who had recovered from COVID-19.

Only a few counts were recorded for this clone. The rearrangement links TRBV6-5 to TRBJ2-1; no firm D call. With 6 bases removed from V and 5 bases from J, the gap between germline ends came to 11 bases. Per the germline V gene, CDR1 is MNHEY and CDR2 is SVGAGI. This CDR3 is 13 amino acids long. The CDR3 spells CASRMTPHNEQFF. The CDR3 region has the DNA TGTGCCAGCAGGATGACCCCGCACAATGAGCAGTTCTTC.

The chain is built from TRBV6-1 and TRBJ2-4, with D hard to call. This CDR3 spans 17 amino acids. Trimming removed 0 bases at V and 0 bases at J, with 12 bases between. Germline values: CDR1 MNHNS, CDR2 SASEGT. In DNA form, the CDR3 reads TGTGCCAGCAGTGAAGCAGGGCAGAAACTAGCCAAAAACATTCAGTACTTC. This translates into CASSEAGQKLAKNIQYF.

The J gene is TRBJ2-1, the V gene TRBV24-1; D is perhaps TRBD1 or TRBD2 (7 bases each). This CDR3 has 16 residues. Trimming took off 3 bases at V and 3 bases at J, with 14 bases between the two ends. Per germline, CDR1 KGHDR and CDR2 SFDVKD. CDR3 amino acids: CATSDQQGTIYNEQFF. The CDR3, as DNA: TGTGCCACCAGTGATCAACAGGGGACTATCTACAATGAGCAGTTCTTC.

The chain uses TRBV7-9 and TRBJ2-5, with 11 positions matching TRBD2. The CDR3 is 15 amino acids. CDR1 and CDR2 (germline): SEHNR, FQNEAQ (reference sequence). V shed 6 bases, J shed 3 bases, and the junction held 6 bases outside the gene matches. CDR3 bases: TGTGCCAGCAGAGCGGCTAGCGGGAGGAAAGAGACCCAGTACTTC. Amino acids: CASRAASGRKETQYF.

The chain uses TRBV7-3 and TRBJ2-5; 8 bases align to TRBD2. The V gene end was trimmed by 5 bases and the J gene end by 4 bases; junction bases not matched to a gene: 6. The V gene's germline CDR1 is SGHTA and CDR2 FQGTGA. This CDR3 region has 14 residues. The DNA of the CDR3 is TGTGCCAGCAGCCCCGGGGGGGGGTTAGAGACCCAGTACTTC. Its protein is CASSPGGGLETQYF.

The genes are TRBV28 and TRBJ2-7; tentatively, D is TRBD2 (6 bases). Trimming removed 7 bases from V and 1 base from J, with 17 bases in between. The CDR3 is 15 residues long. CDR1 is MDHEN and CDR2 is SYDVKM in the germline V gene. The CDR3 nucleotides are TGTGCCAGCAATAAGGGACTTGAACTATCCTACGAGCAGTACTTC. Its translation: CASNKGLELSYEQYF.

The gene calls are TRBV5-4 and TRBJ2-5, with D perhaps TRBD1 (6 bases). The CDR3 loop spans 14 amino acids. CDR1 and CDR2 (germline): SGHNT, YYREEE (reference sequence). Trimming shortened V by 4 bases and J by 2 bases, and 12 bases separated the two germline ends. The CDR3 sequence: CASSQGDNQETQYF. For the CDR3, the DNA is TGTGCCAGCAGCCAAGGGGACAATCAAGAGACCCAGTACTTC.

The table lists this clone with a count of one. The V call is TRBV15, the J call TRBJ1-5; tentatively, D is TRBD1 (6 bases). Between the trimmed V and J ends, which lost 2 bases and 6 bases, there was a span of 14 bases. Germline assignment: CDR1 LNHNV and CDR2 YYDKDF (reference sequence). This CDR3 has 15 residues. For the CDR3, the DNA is TGTGCCACCAGCAGAACACAGGGAGGTAGTCAGCCCCAGCATTTT. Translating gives CATSRTQGGSQPQHF. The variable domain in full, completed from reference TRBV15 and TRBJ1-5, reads DAMVIQNPRYQVTQFGKPVTLSCSQTLNHNVMYWYQQKSSQAPKLLFHYYDKDFNNEADTPDNFQSRRPNTSFCFLDIRSPGLGDTAMYLCATSRTQGGSQPQHFGDGTRLSIL.

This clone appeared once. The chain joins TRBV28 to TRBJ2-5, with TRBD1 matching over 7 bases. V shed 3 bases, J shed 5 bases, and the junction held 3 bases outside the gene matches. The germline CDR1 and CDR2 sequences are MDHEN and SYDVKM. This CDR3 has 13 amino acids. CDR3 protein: CASSFGGQETQYF. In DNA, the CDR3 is TGTGCCAGCAGTTTTGGGGGACAGGAGACCCAGTACTTC.

The CDR3 DNA reads as TGTGCCATCAGTGAGACGGACGGATACGAGCAGTACTTC. Amino acids: CAISETDGYEQYF. The gene calls are TRBV10-3 and TRBJ2-7; D is unresolved. Germline CDR1 is ENHRY and CDR2 is SYGVKD. This CDR3 contains 13 residues. Trimming removed 2 bases at V and 4 bases at J, with 9 bases between.

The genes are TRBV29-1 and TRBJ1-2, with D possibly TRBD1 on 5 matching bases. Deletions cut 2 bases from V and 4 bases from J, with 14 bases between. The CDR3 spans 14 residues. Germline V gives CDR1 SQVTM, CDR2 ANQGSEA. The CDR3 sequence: CSVEPQGISYGYTF. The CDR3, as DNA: TGCAGCGTTGAACCGCAGGGTATAAGCTATGGCTACACCTTC.

In nucleotides, the CDR3 is TGTGCCACCAGCAAGGATGCAGGGAGTCTTTCGAGAGAGACCCAGTACTTC. As protein: CATSKDAGSLSRETQYF. The V gene is TRBV15, the J gene TRBJ2-5; perhaps D is TRBD1 or TRBD2 (5 bases each). This CDR3 contains 17 residues. V shed 4 bases and J shed 4 bases, with 22 bases lying between them. Germline CDR1 reads LNHNV; CDR2 reads YYDKDF (reference sequence).

CDR3 protein: CASSPRDRGVNQPQHF. For the CDR3, the DNA is TGTGCCAGCAGCCCTCGGGACAGGGGGGTTAATCAGCCCCAGCATTTT. The gene calls are TRBV6-2 or TRBV6-3 and TRBJ1-5; 11 bases are a match to TRBD1. Looked up from germline, CDR1 is MNHEY and CDR2 is SVGEGT. The V gene end was trimmed by 6 bases and the J gene end by 4 bases; junction bases not matched to a gene: 8. The CDR3 covers 16 residues.

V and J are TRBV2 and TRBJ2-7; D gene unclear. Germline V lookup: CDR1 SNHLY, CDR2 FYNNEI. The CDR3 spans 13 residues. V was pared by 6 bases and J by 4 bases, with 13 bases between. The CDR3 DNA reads TGTGCCAGCAGGGTCGGCATCCTATACGAGCAGTACTTC. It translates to CASRVGILYEQYF.

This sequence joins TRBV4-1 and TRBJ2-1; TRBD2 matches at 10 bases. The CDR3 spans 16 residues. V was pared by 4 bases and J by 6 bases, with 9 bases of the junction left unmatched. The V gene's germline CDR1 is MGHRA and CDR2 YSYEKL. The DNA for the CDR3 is TGCGCCAGCAGCCTCTACCTAGCGGGAGTGGGCAATGAGCAGTTCTTC. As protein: CASSLYLAGVGNEQFF.

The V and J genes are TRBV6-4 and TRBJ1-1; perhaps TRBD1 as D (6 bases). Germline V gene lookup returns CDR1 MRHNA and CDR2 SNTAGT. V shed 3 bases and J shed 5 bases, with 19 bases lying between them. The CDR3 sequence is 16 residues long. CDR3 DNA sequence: TGTGCCAGCAGTGATAACCTTAGGGGGGCGCCGACTGAAGCTTTCTTT. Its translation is CASSDNLRGAPTEAFF.

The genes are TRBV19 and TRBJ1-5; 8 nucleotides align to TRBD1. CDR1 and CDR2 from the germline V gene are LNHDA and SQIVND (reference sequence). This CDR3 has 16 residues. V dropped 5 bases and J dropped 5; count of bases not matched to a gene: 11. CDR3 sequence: CASSLRQGLMYQPQHF. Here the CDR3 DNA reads TGTGCCAGTAGTCTCCGACAGGGGTTGATGTATCAGCCCCAGCATTTT. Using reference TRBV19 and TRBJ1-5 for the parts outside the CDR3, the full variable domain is DGGITQSPKYLFRKEGQNVTLSCEQNLNHDAMYWYRQDPGQGLRLIYYSQIVNDFQKGDIAEGYSVSREKKESFPLTVTSAQKNPTAFYLCASSLRQGLMYQPQHFGDGTRLSIL.

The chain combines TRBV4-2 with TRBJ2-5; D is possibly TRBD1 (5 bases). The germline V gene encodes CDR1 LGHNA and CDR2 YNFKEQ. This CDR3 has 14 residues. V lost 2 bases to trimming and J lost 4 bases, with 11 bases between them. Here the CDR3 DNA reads TGTGCCAGCAGCCAAAACCTAGGGGTAGAGACCCAGTACTTC. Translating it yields CASSQNLGVETQYF.

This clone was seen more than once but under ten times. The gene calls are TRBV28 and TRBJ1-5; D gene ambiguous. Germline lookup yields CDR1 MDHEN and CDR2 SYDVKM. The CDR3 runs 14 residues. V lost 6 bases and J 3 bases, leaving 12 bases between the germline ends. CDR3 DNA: TGTGCCAGCAGGGCGAGTCGAGTCAATCAGCCCCAGCATTTT. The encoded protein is CASRASRVNQPQHF.

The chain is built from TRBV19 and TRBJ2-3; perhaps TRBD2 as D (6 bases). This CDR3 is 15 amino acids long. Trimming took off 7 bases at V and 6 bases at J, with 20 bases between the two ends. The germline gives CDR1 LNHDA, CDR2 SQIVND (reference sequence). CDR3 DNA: TGTGCCAGTAAACCAAACCCCGGGAGCCTGGATACGCAGTATTTT. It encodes CASKPNPGSLDTQYF. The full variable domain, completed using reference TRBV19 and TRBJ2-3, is DGGITQSPKYLFRKEGQNVTLSCEQNLNHDAMYWYRQDPGQGLRLIYYSQIVNDFQKGDIAEGYSVSREKKESFPLTVTSAQKNPTAFYLCASKPNPGSLDTQYFGPGTRLTVL.